These T cell receptor beta chains were read from a single sample in a study of CD8 T cells in ankylosing spondylitis. TCRdb independently ran MiXCR on the 5' RACE reads; one entry per CDR3 protein. Here the sample spans 250,000 or so distinct CDR3 sequences, more than 20% being singletons. Sequencing was performed on blood, either unsorted or a sorted T cell fraction (not recorded which). The receptor set was obtained from a male donor with ankylosing spondylitis or in good health (not recorded which). The CDR3 runs from the conserved cysteine through the conserved F or W. Fields, in order: CDR3 length, V gene, D gene, J gene, clone size, CDR3 DNA, CDR3 protein. D genes are given only for firm matches. Size is stated for part of the rows, as once, few or many counts, or as a class when the clone is expanded.

len: 13
v_gene: TRBV20-1
d_gene: TRBD1
j_gene: TRBJ2-3
abundance: -
CDR3nt: TGCAGTGCTAGAGGGGACAGACGAGACCGGCAGTATTTT
CDR3aa: CSARGDRRDRQYF

len: 16
v_gene: TRBV6-5
d_gene: -
j_gene: TRBJ1-6
abundance: many
CDR3nt: TGTGCCAGCAGTTACTCGGCTCAAAGGATGGGTTCACCCCTCCACTTT
CDR3aa: CASSYSAQRMGSPLHF

len: 13
v_gene: TRBV12-3/TRBV12-4
d_gene: -
j_gene: TRBJ1-2
abundance: -
CDR3nt: TGTGCCAGCAGTTTCACAGGGAGCTATGGCTACACCTTC
CDR3aa: CASSFTGSYGYTF

len: 15
v_gene: TRBV6-1
d_gene: -
j_gene: TRBJ2-3
abundance: -
CDR3nt: TGTGCTACCTCCTCTAGCGCGGCTAGCACAGATACGCAGTATTTT
CDR3aa: CATSSSAASTDTQYF

len: 14
v_gene: TRBV6-4
d_gene: TRBD1
j_gene: TRBJ2-2
abundance: few
CDR3nt: TGTGCCAGCAGTGAGGACAGGGAAGCCGGGGAGCTGTTTTTT
CDR3aa: CASSEDREAGELFF

len: 15
v_gene: TRBV12-3/TRBV12-4
d_gene: TRBD2
j_gene: TRBJ2-1
abundance: -
CDR3nt: TGTGCCAGCAAGACTAGCGGGGGGGCTCTTGGGGAGCAGTTCTTC
CDR3aa: CASKTSGGALGEQFF

len: 18
v_gene: TRBV11-2
d_gene: TRBD2
j_gene: TRBJ2-1
abundance: many
CDR3nt: TGTGCCAGCAGAGGGGGACTAGCGGGGATAAGCTCCTACAATGAGCAGTTCTTC
CDR3aa: CASRGGLAGISSYNEQFF

len: 14
v_gene: TRBV29-1
d_gene: -
j_gene: TRBJ2-2
abundance: many
CDR3nt: TGCAGCGTGTCACCAGACAGCCCCACCGGGGAGCTGTTTTTT
CDR3aa: CSVSPDSPTGELFF

len: 14
v_gene: TRBV5-5
d_gene: -
j_gene: TRBJ2-3
abundance: few
CDR3nt: TGTGCCAGCAGTGGGACACGGAGCACAGATACGCAGTATTTT
CDR3aa: CASSGTRSTDTQYF

len: 12
v_gene: TRBV29-1
d_gene: -
j_gene: TRBJ1-1
abundance: many
CDR3nt: TGCAGCGTCTATTTGGTGAACACTGAAGCTTTCTTT
CDR3aa: CSVYLVNTEAFF

len: 14
v_gene: TRBV20-1
d_gene: TRBD2
j_gene: TRBJ2-1
abundance: few
CDR3nt: TGCAGTGCTCCCTCCCGGGGGGGGGGGGATGAGCAGTTCTTC
CDR3aa: CSAPSRGGGDEQFF

len: 16
v_gene: TRBV12-3/TRBV12-4
d_gene: TRBD1
j_gene: TRBJ2-3
abundance: -
CDR3nt: TGTGCCAGCAGTATCGACAGGGTCTCTAGCACAGATACGCAGTATTTT
CDR3aa: CASSIDRVSSTDTQYF

len: 17
v_gene: TRBV12-3/TRBV12-4
d_gene: -
j_gene: TRBJ2-7
abundance: few
CDR3nt: TGTGCCAGCAGTTTATCCCGTCCTGGGGGCAGCCCCTACGAGCAGTACTTC
CDR3aa: CASSLSRPGGSPYEQYF

len: 11
v_gene: TRBV9
d_gene: -
j_gene: TRBJ2-1
abundance: few
CDR3nt: TGTGCCAGCAGAAAGGATGGTGAGCAGTTCTTC
CDR3aa: CASRKDGEQFF

len: 15
v_gene: TRBV20-1
d_gene: -
j_gene: TRBJ2-2
abundance: few
CDR3nt: TGCAGTGCTAGGAACAGACCTGCGAACACCGGGGAGCTGTTTTTT
CDR3aa: CSARNRPANTGELFF

len: 13
v_gene: TRBV20-1
d_gene: -
j_gene: TRBJ2-5
abundance: many
CDR3nt: TGCAGTGCTAGATCCGGGTTCCAAGAGACCCAGTACTTC
CDR3aa: CSARSGFQETQYF

len: 12
v_gene: TRBV12-3/TRBV12-4
d_gene: -
j_gene: TRBJ1-1
abundance: -
CDR3nt: TGTGCCAGCAGTTTTGTGAACACTGAAGCTTTCTTT
CDR3aa: CASSFVNTEAFF

len: 16
v_gene: TRBV25-1
d_gene: -
j_gene: TRBJ2-1
abundance: many
CDR3nt: TGTGCCAGCAGTGAGGACCGGGCCAAGCGAACCCATGAGCAGTTCTTC
CDR3aa: CASSEDRAKRTHEQFF

len: 15
v_gene: TRBV7-8
d_gene: -
j_gene: TRBJ2-1
abundance: few
CDR3nt: TGTGCCAGTTTCCGGTATGGGGGCAGGGGCGACGAGCAGTTCTTC
CDR3aa: CASFRYGGRGDEQFF

len: 13
v_gene: TRBV20-1
d_gene: -
j_gene: TRBJ1-5
abundance: few
CDR3nt: TGCAGTGCTATCGACAGACCCAATCAGCCCCAGCATTTT
CDR3aa: CSAIDRPNQPQHF

len: 18
v_gene: TRBV4-2
d_gene: TRBD2
j_gene: TRBJ2-3
abundance: -
CDR3nt: TGTGCCAGCAGCCAAGATACACTAGCGGCCCTAGGGGTAGATACGCAGTATTTT
CDR3aa: CASSQDTLAALGVDTQYF

len: 13
v_gene: TRBV20-1
d_gene: -
j_gene: TRBJ2-1
abundance: few
CDR3nt: TGCAGTGCTAGAAAGGCGGTGGTGAATGAGCAGTTCTTC
CDR3aa: CSARKAVVNEQFF

len: 17
v_gene: TRBV7-9
d_gene: -
j_gene: TRBJ2-2
abundance: -
CDR3nt: TGTGCCAGCAGCCCCCCTGGAGTGGTAGCGAACACCGGGGAGCTGTTTTTT
CDR3aa: CASSPPGVVANTGELFF

len: 13
v_gene: TRBV20-1
d_gene: TRBD1
j_gene: TRBJ2-7
abundance: many
CDR3nt: TGCAGTGCTAGGGGGGACAGGGTCTACGAGCAGTACTTC
CDR3aa: CSARGDRVYEQYF

len: 20
v_gene: TRBV5-4
d_gene: TRBD2
j_gene: TRBJ2-4
abundance: many
CDR3nt: TGTGCCAGCAGCTTTTCCCGGCTAGCGGGGGTGGTTCTAGCCAAAAACATTCAGTACTTC
CDR3aa: CASSFSRLAGVVLAKNIQYF

len: 13
v_gene: TRBV27
d_gene: TRBD1
j_gene: TRBJ1-1
abundance: many
CDR3nt: TGTGCCAACAGGGGGGAGGGGGACACTGAAGCTTTCTTT
CDR3aa: CANRGEGDTEAFF

len: 13
v_gene: TRBV19
d_gene: -
j_gene: TRBJ2-5
abundance: -
CDR3nt: TGTGCCAGTAGTATACCGGGACAATCGACCCAGTACTTC
CDR3aa: CASSIPGQSTQYF

len: 15
v_gene: TRBV12-3/TRBV12-4
d_gene: -
j_gene: TRBJ2-1
abundance: few
CDR3nt: TGTGCCAGCAGTTTAAGGGTAGCGCCTTACAATGAGCAGTTCTTC
CDR3aa: CASSLRVAPYNEQFF

len: 13
v_gene: TRBV20-1
d_gene: TRBD1
j_gene: TRBJ2-7
abundance: few
CDR3nt: TGCTCCGGAAGGGGACAGGGGTTGGGAGAGCAGTACTTC
CDR3aa: CSGRGQGLGEQYF

len: 14
v_gene: TRBV5-1
d_gene: TRBD1
j_gene: TRBJ1-2
abundance: -
CDR3nt: TGCGCCAGCAGATCGACAGGGAGCAACTATGGCTACACCTTC
CDR3aa: CASRSTGSNYGYTF

len: 15
v_gene: TRBV7-2
d_gene: -
j_gene: TRBJ1-5
abundance: few
CDR3nt: TGTGCCAGCAGCTTAACAGGCAGGGTTTTACAGCCCCAGCATTTT
CDR3aa: CASSLTGRVLQPQHF

len: 13
v_gene: TRBV12-3/TRBV12-4
d_gene: -
j_gene: TRBJ2-7
abundance: -
CDR3nt: TGTGCCAGCAGTTTAGGTCGTAGGGGGGATCAGTACTTC
CDR3aa: CASSLGRRGDQYF

len: 12
v_gene: TRBV30
d_gene: TRBD1
j_gene: TRBJ2-7
abundance: few
CDR3nt: TGTGCCTGGGCCGACAGGGGAGACGAGCAGTACTTC
CDR3aa: CAWADRGDEQYF

len: 14
v_gene: TRBV20-1
d_gene: TRBD2
j_gene: TRBJ2-3
abundance: -
CDR3nt: TGCAGTGCCCCCCGGGGGAGCGGGGGAGGGACGCAGTATTTT
CDR3aa: CSAPRGSGGGTQYF

len: 17
v_gene: TRBV14
d_gene: -
j_gene: TRBJ1-5
abundance: -
CDR3nt: TGTGCCAGCAGCCAAGATAGGTCGGTTCTTGAATTTCGGCCCCAGCATTTT
CDR3aa: CASSQDRSVLEFRPQHF

len: 11
v_gene: TRBV7-9
d_gene: -
j_gene: TRBJ2-1
abundance: few
CDR3nt: TGTGCCAGCAGCTTAGGCAGTGAGCAGTTCTTC
CDR3aa: CASSLGSEQFF

len: 13
v_gene: TRBV12-3/TRBV12-4
d_gene: -
j_gene: TRBJ2-3
abundance: -
CDR3nt: TGTGCCAGCAGTCCCCCCGCATGGGATACGCAGTATTTT
CDR3aa: CASSPPAWDTQYF

len: 11
v_gene: TRBV20-1
d_gene: -
j_gene: TRBJ1-2
abundance: many
CDR3nt: TGCAGTGCTAGAGTGGGCTATGGCTACACCTTC
CDR3aa: CSARVGYGYTF

len: 14
v_gene: TRBV29-1
d_gene: -
j_gene: TRBJ2-7
abundance: many
CDR3nt: TGCAGCGTTGAGTGGGGCGGAGGAGGTTACGAGCAGTACTTC
CDR3aa: CSVEWGGGGYEQYF

len: 17
v_gene: TRBV2
d_gene: TRBD2
j_gene: TRBJ2-7
abundance: -
CDR3nt: TGTGCCAGCAGCGGCGTCCCTTTCCTAGCGGGGACCTACGAGCAGTACTTC
CDR3aa: CASSGVPFLAGTYEQYF